This TCR beta chain was sequenced in a study of cytomegalovirus exposure and HLA in healthy donors. Study as a whole: Around 80 million unique TCRs from HLA-typed donors were held in an early data release. Study conclusions and caveats: Analysis was performed later, and it showed HLA-associated TCR beta chains to be more clonally expanded than equally common others. The authors later linked a missense DCLRE1C variant to TCR beta V- and J-gene trimming. Earlier results showed most TCR beta V segments being productive about 90% or about 30% of the time.

PCR amplification relied on 60 Vbeta primers (plus 13 Jbeta primers). Some clones are missing from TCRdb's copy, which holds only in-frame ones; the method was immunoSEQ multiplex PCR. The data show just under 250,000 clones, with over 80% seen just once and around 5.4% held by the top ten. Germline assignment: CDR1 SQVTM and CDR2 ANQGSEA. This CDR3 spans 14 amino acids. V was pared by 1 base and J by 4 bases, with 14 bases between. For this clone: The target antigen is unknown.

The source of this sequence is a woman in her thirties or forties in good health and CMV-seropositive. The genes are TRBV29-1 and TRBJ2-7; D possibly corresponds to TRBD2 (7 bases). Sample: PBMCs. CDR3 sequence reads: CSVEGRGGGYEQYF. In DNA, the CDR3 is TGCAGCGTTGAAGGGAGGGGGGGTGGATACGAGCAGTACTTC.